Presented here are 9 T cell receptor beta chains from one specimen sequenced in a study of low-dose radiotherapy and immunotherapy resistance in tumors. Time point defined: before trial treatment. First-strand cDNA relied on TRAV- and TRBV-specific primers spanning alpha and beta chains. Amplification, which lasted approximately 19 PCR cycles, used a constant-region primer and V-primer adapter to amplify TCRs. Each CDR3 protein is one row after TCRdb ran MiXCR on the reads. Of roughly 36,000 distinct CDR3 sequences listed, roughly 31% are singletons. Source: PBMCs, taken before treatment. These receptor sequences come from a male donor with gallbladder cancer.

This clonotype appeared many times. V and J are TRBV5-1 and TRBJ1-1, with 7 positions matching TRBD1. CDR3 size: 15 residues. V shed 4 bases, J shed 4 bases, and the junction held 10 bases outside the gene matches. Germline values: CDR1 SGHRS, CDR2 YFSETQ. CDR3 amino acids: CASSNKGGPGTEAFF. The CDR3 coding sequence is TGCGCCAGCAGCAACAAAGGGGGCCCGGGCACTGAAGCTTTCTTT.

This clonotype occurred many times. The chain uses TRBV5-1 and TRBJ2-5; D is possibly TRBD1 (6 bases). The V end was cut by 5 bases, the J end by 5 bases, with 19 bases between. The germline gives CDR1 SGHRS, CDR2 YFSETQ. The CDR3 runs 15 residues. CDR3 in amino acids: CASRQGYRIRETQYF. The CDR3, as DNA: TGCGCCAGCAGGCAGGGGTATCGGATCCGGGAGACCCAGTACTTC.

This clonotype has a count of ten or more. The chain carries TRBV25-1 and TRBJ1-2, with D possibly being TRBD1 (6 bases). The V end was cut by 1 base, the J end by 4 bases, with 13 bases between. Germline CDR1 reads MGHDK; CDR2 reads SYGVNS. The CDR3 sequence is 15 residues long. The CDR3 DNA reads as TGTGCCAGCAGTGAATTCGGCCAGGGGAGCTATGGCTACACCTTC. Amino acid sequence: CASSEFGQGSYGYTF.

Ten or more counts support this clonotype. V usage is TRBV29-1 and J usage is TRBJ1-1; D unresolved. V lost 3 bases and J 4 bases, leaving 6 bases between the germline ends. The length of the CDR3 is 11 residues. Per the germline V gene, CDR1 is SQVTM and CDR2 is ANQGSEA. This CDR3 is CSVEYGTEAFF. The DNA of the CDR3 is TGCAGCGTTGAGTACGGCACTGAAGCTTTCTTT.

Note on this clonotype: This likely came from a read error, as a far larger clone is one base away. V is TRBV1 and J is TRBJ1-6; the D segment call TRBD1 is taken from the table without a DNA check. TRBV1 is a pseudogene segment. The CDR3 runs 16 residues. DNA of the CDR3: TGCGCCAGCGGCTCCGAAGGGGCTAACCTTAATTCACCCCTCCACTTT. Translation gives CASGSEGANLNSPLHF.

This clonotype has a count of ten or more. The V gene is TRBV18, the J gene TRBJ2-1, with unresolved D. V gave up 1 base and J gave up 1 base, with 2 bases separating them. This CDR3 is 13 amino acids long. Germline loops: CDR1 KGHSH, CDR2 LQKENI. CDR3 amino acids: CASSPQSYNEQFF. The CDR3 DNA reads TGTGCCAGCTCACCACAGTCCTACAATGAGCAGTTCTTC.

The sample holds a few counts of this clonotype. This sequence joins TRBV10-2 and TRBJ2-7; the D is unclear. The length of the CDR3 is 14 residues. Germline values: CDR1 WSHSY, CDR2 SAAADI. Trimming removed 7 bases at V and 0 bases at J, with 13 bases between. CDR3 nucleotides: TGCGCCAGCAATCGGTCCCCCAGCTCCTACGAGCAGTACTTC. Its protein product is CASNRSPSSYEQYF.

V usage is TRBV6-6 and J usage is TRBJ2-7; 15 nucleotides line up with TRBD2. CDR1 and CDR2 (germline): MNHNY, SVGAGI (reference sequence). The CDR3 sequence is 15 residues long. V shed 7 bases, J shed 6 bases, and the junction held 7 bases outside the gene matches. The CDR3: CASNTGLAGGLEQYF. In nucleotides, the CDR3 is TGTGCCAGCAACACTGGACTAGCGGGAGGGCTCGAGCAGTACTTC.

Sample share makes this clonotype medium-sized. This chain links TRBV28 with TRBJ1-2; 9 nucleotides line up with TRBD1. Germline V gene data show CDR1 as MDHEN and CDR2 as SYDVKM. The CDR3 runs 15 residues. V shed 6 bases and J 6 bases; nucleotides not matched to a gene: 11. The CDR3 nucleotides read TGTGCCAGCAGCCCGAGGACAGGGGTTCGTGATGGCTACACCTTC. Translation: CASSPRTGVRDGYTF.